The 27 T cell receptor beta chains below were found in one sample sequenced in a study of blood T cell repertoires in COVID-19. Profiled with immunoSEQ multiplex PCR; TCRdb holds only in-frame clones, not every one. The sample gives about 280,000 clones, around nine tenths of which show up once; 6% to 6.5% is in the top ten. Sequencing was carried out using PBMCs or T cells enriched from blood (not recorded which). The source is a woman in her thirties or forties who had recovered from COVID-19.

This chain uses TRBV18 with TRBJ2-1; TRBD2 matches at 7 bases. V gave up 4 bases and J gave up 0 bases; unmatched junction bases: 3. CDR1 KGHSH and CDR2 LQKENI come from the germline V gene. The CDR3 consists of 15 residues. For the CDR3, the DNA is TGTGCCAGCTCACTGCGGACTAGCTCCTACAATGAGCAGTTCTTC. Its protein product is CASSLRTSSYNEQFF. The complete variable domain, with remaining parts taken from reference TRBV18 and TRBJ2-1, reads NAGVMQNPRHLVRRRGQEARLRCSPMKGHSHVYWYRQLPEEGLKFMVYLQKENIIDESGMPKERFSAEFPKEGPSILRIQQVVRGDSAAYFCASSLRTSSYNEQFFGPGTRLTVL.

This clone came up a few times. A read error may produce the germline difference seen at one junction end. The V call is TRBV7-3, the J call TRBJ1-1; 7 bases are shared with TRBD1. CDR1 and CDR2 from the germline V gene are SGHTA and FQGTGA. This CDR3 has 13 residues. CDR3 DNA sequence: TGTGCCAGCAGCTTACAAGATGGGACAGCACCAGAATTT. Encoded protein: CASSLQDGTAPEF.

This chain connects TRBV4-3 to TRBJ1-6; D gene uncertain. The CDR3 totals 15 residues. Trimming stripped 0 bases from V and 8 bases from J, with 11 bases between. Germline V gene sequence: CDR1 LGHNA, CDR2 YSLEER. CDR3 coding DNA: TGCGCCAGCAGCCAAGATCGGGGAACCCATTCACCCCTCCACTTT. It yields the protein CASSQDRGTHSPLHF.

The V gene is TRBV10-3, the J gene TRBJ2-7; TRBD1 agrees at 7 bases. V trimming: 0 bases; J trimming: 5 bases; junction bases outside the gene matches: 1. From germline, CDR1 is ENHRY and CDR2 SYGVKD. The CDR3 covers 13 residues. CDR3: CAISESGQDEQYF. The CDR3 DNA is TGTGCCATCAGTGAGTCAGGACAGGACGAGCAGTACTTC.

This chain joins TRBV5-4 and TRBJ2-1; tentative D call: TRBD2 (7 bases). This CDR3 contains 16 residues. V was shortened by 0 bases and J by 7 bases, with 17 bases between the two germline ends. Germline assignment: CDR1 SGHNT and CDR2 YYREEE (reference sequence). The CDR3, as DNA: TGTGCCAGCAGCTTGGCAGGGGCGGGGCGGGGGAATGAGCAGTTCTTC. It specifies CASSLAGAGRGNEQFF.

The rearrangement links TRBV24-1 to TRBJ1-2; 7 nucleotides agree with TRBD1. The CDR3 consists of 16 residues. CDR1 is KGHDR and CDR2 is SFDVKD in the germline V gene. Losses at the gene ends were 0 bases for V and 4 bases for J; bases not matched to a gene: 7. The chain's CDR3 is CATSDLLTTGRYGYTF. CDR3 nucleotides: TGTGCCACCAGTGATTTGCTGACGACAGGGCGCTATGGCTACACCTTC.

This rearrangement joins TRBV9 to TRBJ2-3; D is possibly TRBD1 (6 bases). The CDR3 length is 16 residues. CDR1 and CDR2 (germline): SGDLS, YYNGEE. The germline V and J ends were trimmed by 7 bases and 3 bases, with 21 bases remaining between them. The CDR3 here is CASGPGRGGGTDTQYF. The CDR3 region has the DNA TGTGCCAGCGGACCCGGCAGGGGTGGTGGTACAGATACGCAGTATTTT.

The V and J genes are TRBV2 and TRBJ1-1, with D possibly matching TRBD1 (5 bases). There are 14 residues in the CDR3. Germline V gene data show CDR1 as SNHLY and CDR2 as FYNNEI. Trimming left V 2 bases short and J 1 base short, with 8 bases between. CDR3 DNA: TGTGCCAGCAGTGAACCGACAGCGAACACTGAAGCTTTCTTT. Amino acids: CASSEPTANTEAFF.

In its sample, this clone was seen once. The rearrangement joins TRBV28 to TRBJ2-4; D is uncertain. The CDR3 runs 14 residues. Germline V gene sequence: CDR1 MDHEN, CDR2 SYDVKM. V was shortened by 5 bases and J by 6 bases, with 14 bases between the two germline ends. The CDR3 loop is CASSLPLVGNIQYF. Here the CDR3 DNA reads TGTGCCAGCAGTCTGCCCCTGGTCGGAAACATTCAGTACTTC.

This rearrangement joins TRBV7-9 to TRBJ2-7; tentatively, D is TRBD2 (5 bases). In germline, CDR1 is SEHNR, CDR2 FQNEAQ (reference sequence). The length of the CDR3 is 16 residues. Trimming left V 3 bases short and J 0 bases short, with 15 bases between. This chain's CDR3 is CASSFPRGLTSYEQYF. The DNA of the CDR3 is TGTGCCAGCAGCTTCCCAAGAGGGCTGACCTCCTACGAGCAGTACTTC.

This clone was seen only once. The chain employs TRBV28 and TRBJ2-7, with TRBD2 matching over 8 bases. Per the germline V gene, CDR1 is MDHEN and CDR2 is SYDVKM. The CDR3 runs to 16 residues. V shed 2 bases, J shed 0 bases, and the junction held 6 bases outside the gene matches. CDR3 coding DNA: TGTGCCAGCAGTTTAGAGGGGAGCGGGAGCTCCTACGAGCAGTACTTC. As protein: CASSLEGSGSSYEQYF.

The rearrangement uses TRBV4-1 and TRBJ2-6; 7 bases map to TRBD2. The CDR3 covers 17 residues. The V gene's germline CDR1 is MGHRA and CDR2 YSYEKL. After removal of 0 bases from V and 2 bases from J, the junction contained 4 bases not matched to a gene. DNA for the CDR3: TGCGCCAGCAGCCAAGATCGAGGGAGGGCTGGGGCCAACGTCCTGACTTTC. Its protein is CASSQDRGRAGANVLTF.

The DNA for the CDR3 is TGTGCCAGCAGTTTCTTGGGGGAGGGCCCGTACTTC. Encoded protein: CASSFLGEGPYF. This chain uses TRBV28 with TRBJ2-7, with TRBD2 matching over 7 bases. Germline V gene sequence: CDR1 MDHEN, CDR2 SYDVKM. Germline trimming cut 3 bases from V and 12 bases from J; bases unmatched to any gene: 8. This CDR3 spans 12 amino acids.

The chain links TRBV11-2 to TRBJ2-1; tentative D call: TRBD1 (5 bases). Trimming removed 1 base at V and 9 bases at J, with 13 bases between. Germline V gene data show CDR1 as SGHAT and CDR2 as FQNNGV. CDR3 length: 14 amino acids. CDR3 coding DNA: TGTGCCAGCAGCTTAGTGGGGCCGGCTGTTGAGCAGTTCTTC. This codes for CASSLVGPAVEQFF.

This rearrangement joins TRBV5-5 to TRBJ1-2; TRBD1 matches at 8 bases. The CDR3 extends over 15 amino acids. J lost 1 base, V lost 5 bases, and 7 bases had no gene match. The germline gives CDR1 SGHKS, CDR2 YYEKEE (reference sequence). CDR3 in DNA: TGTGCCAGCAGGCCAGGGGGCGCTCTTAACTATGGCTACACCTTC. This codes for CASRPGGALNYGYTF.

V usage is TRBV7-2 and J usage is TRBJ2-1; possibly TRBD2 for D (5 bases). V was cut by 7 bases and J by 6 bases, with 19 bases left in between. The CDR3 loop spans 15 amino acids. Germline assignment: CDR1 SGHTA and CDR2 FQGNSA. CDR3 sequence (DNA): TGTGCCAGCAACATCGGAGGAGTCGCTTCCAATGAGCAGTTCTTC. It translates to CASNIGGVASNEQFF.

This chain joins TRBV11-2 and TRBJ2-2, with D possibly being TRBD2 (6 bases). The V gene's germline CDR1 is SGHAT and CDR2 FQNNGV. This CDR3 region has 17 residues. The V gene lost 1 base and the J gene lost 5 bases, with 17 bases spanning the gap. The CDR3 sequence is CASSLVLGLSLTGELFF. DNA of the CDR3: TGTGCCAGCAGCTTAGTCCTGGGACTCTCCTTGACCGGGGAGCTGTTTTTT. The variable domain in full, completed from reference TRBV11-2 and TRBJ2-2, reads EAGVAQSPRYKIIEKRQSVAFWCNPISGHATLYWYQQILGQGPKLLIQFQNNGVVDDSQLPKDRFSAERLKGVDSTLKIQPAKLEDSAVYLCASSLVLGLSLTGELFFGEGSRLTVL.

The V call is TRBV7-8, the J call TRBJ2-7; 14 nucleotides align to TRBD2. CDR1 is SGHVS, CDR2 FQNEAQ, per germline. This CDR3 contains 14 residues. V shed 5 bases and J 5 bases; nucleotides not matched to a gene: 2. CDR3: CASSPTSGRDEQYF. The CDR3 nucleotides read TGTGCCAGCAGCCCGACTAGCGGGAGGGACGAGCAGTACTTC.

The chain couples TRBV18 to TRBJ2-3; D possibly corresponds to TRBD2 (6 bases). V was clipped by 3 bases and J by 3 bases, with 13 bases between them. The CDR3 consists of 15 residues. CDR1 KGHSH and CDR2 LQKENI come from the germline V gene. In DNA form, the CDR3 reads TGTGCCAGCTCACCCGGGACTCCCAAGACAGATACGCAGTATTTT. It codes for CASSPGTPKTDTQYF.

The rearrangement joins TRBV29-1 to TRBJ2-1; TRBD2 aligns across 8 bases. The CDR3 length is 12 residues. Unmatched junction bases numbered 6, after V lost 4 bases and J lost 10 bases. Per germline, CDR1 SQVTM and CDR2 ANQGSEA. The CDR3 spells CSVGVVAGEQFF. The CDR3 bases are TGCAGCGTTGGGGTCGTAGCGGGAGAGCAGTTCTTC.

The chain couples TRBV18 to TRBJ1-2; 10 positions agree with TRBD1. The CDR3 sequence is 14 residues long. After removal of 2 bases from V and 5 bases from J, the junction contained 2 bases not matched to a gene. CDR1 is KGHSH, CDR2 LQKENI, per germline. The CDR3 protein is CASSPGGQGYGYTF. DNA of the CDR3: TGTGCCAGCTCACCAGGGGGACAGGGGTATGGCTACACCTTC.

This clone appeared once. CDR3 sequence: CASRGDLNTEAFF. The CDR3 DNA reads TGTGCCTCCCGGGGAGATTTAAACACTGAAGCTTTCTTT. This chain connects TRBV28 to TRBJ1-1; no reliable D call. CDR1 MDHEN and CDR2 SYDVKM come from the germline V gene. The CDR3 extends over 13 amino acids. V was trimmed by 11 bases and J by 2 bases, leaving 15 bases between them. Full variable domain (missing parts from reference TRBV28 and TRBJ1-1): DVKVTQSSRYLVKRTGEKVFLECVQDMDHENMFWYRQDPGLGLRLIYFSYDVKMKEKGDIPEGYSVSREKKERFSLILESASTNQTSMYLCASRGDLNTEAFFGQGTRLTVV.

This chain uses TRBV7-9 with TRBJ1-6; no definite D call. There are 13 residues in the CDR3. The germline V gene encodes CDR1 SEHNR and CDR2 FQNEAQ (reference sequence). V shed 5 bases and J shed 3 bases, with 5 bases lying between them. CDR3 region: CASSLLYNSPLHF. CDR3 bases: TGTGCCAGCAGCCTCCTCTATAATTCACCCCTCCACTTT.

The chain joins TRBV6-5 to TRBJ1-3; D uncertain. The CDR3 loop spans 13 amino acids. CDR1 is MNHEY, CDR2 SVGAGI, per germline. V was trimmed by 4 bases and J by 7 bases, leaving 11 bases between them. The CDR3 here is CASSSTPGNTIYF. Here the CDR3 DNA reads TGTGCCAGCAGTTCCACTCCCGGTAACACCATATATTTT.

The CDR3 region has the DNA TGTGCCAGCAGTTCCCGTGGCTCGGGTGTCAATGAGCAGTTCTTC. Encoded protein: CASSSRGSGVNEQFF. The chain carries TRBV28 and TRBJ2-1, with D unclear. Trimming removed 4 bases from V and 6 bases from J, with 16 bases in between. There are 15 residues in the CDR3. Looked up from germline, CDR1 is MDHEN and CDR2 is SYDVKM. The complete variable domain, with remaining parts taken from reference TRBV28 and TRBJ2-1, reads DVKVTQSSRYLVKRTGEKVFLECVQDMDHENMFWYRQDPGLGLRLIYFSYDVKMKEKGDIPEGYSVSREKKERFSLILESASTNQTSMYLCASSSRGSGVNEQFFGPGTRLTVL.

CDR3 sequence: CASSPTGRGNTIYF. In DNA form, the CDR3 reads TGTGCCAGCAGCCCCACAGGGCGTGGAAACACCATATATTTT. The chain employs TRBV7-8 and TRBJ1-3, with a possible D match to TRBD1 (6 bases). Germline V gene lookup returns CDR1 SGHVS and CDR2 FQNEAQ. V lost 5 bases, J lost 3 bases, and 11 bases lay in between. The CDR3 totals 14 residues. The variable domain in full, with the rest retrieved from reference TRBV7-8 and TRBJ1-3, is GAGVSQSPRYKVAKRGQDVALRCDPISGHVSLFWYQQALGQGPEFLTYFQNEAQLDKSGLPSDRFFAERPEGSVSTLKIQRTQQEDSAVYLCASSPTGRGNTIYFGEGSWLTVV.

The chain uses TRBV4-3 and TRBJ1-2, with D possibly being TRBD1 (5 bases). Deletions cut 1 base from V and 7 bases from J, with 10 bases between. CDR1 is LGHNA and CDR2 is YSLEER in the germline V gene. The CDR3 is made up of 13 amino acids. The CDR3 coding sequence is TGCGCCAGCAGCCAAGTATCCCAGGGTGGCTACACCTTC. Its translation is CASSQVSQGGYTF.